What follows are 17 T cell receptor beta chains derived from one specimen sequenced in a study of T cells in tuberculosis. Cells were sorted from thawed PBMC rested overnight and stained with GMM-loaded CD1B tetramer, viability dye and anti-CD3. The lipid loaded on the CD1B tetramers was C32 glucose monomycolate from Rhodococcus equi. Sequenced by immunoSEQ multiplex PCR; TCRdb stores in-frame clones only, minus some. The table lists about 58,000 clones, around 90% of them singletons. Sequenced sample: CD1b-GMM tetramer-negative cells sorted from PBMCs. Every receptor here comes from an adult woman with latent tuberculosis.

The V and J genes are TRBV4-2 and TRBJ1-1; D possibly corresponds to TRBD1 (6 bases). The germline V and J ends were trimmed by 1 base and 4 bases, with 22 bases remaining between them. Germline values: CDR1 LGHNA, CDR2 YNFKEQ. The CDR3 is 18 amino acids. CDR3 region: CASSQGHRVSTLGTEAFF. DNA for the CDR3: TGTGCCAGCAGCCAAGGTCACAGGGTTTCAACATTGGGCACTGAAGCTTTCTTT.

A remark on this clone: At the DNA level, this CDR3 is encoded by other sequences in the same sample as well. The chain has TRBV5-4 and TRBJ2-7; TRBD2 is a possible D gene (6 bases). The V end lost 8 bases, the J end lost 2 bases, and 17 bases lay between the germline ends. CDR1 is SGHNT, CDR2 YYREEE, per germline (reference sequence). There are 14 residues in the CDR3. The CDR3: CASSVGGYPYEQYF. The CDR3 nucleotides are TGTGCCAGTTCCGTTGGGGGGTACCCCTACGAGCAGTACTTC.

The chain links TRBV4-1 to TRBJ2-7; weak D call: TRBD2 (6 bases). The length of the CDR3 is 15 residues. Germline V CDR1 and CDR2: MGHRA, YSYEKL. Trimming left V 1 base short and J 0 bases short, with 10 bases between. CDR3 nucleotides: TGCGCCAGCAGCCAAGGGCCGGGGGTCTCCTACGAGCAGTACTTC. Translating it yields CASSQGPGVSYEQYF.

The V and J genes are TRBV10-3 and TRBJ2-5; 11 positions match TRBD1. The CDR3 extends over 14 amino acids. Germline V gene data show CDR1 as ENHRY and CDR2 as SYGVKD. The V and J ends lost 4 bases and 13 bases, in that order; junction bases with no gene match: 11. CDR3 DNA sequence: TGTGCCATCAGTGTGGACAGGGGGCGGCCCCATTTGTACTTC. This gives the protein CAISVDRGRPHLYF.

The rearrangement joins TRBV2 to TRBJ2-7; D is ambiguous. CDR1 and CDR2 from the germline V gene are SNHLY and FYNNEI. Trimming removed 3 bases at V and 2 bases at J, with 5 bases between. The CDR3 consists of 12 residues. The CDR3 sequence: CASSDSPYEQYF. CDR3 nucleotides: TGTGCCAGCAGTGATAGTCCCTACGAGCAGTACTTC.

The chain has TRBV18 and TRBJ2-7, with TRBD2 matching 15 bases. This CDR3 region has 18 residues. Germline V gene lookup returns CDR1 KGHSH and CDR2 LQKENI. V lost 3 bases, J lost 2 bases, and 8 bases stayed unmatched. The CDR3 DNA sequence: TGTGCCAGCTCACCCCCTGGACTAGCGGGGGGGAGCGCCTACGAGCAGTACTTC. Translating it yields CASSPPGLAGGSAYEQYF.

The rearrangement uses TRBV15 and TRBJ1-2; TRBD1 is a possible D gene (6 bases). Germline V CDR1 and CDR2: LNHNV, YYDKDF (reference sequence). This CDR3 is built from 15 residues. The V end lost 1 base, the J end lost 3 bases, and 12 bases lay between the germline ends. The CDR3 nucleotides are TGTGCCACCAGCAGAGGCGCAGGGGCGGACTATGGCTACACCTTC. Its protein product is CATSRGAGADYGYTF.

The chain uses TRBV2 and TRBJ1-5; TRBD1 matches 11 bases. This CDR3 region has 15 residues. Trimming cost V 4 bases and J 7 bases; bases outside gene matches: 6. Germline V lookup: CDR1 SNHLY, CDR2 FYNNEI. CDR3 DNA: TGTGCCAGCAGTGGGTGGGACAGGGGGGTACAGCCCCAGCATTTT. It is translated as CASSGWDRGVQPQHF.

J is TRBJ2-1 and V is TRBV9, with 10 bases fitting TRBD2. Germline CDR1 is SGDLS and CDR2 is YYNGEE. V lost 0 bases and J lost 4; bases outside the gene matches: 1. The CDR3 runs 15 residues. The CDR3 here is CASSVASGGYNEQFF. The CDR3 DNA follows: TGTGCCAGCAGCGTAGCTAGCGGGGGTTACAATGAGCAGTTCTTC.

This sequence joins TRBV21-1 and TRBJ2-3; the table assigns TRBD1, which was not confirmed against the DNA. TRBV21-1 is annotated as a pseudogene. The CDR3 is made up of 18 amino acids. The CDR3 sequence is CASSKTRGDRGHGDTQYF. The CDR3 DNA is TGTGCCAGCAGCAAAACTAGGGGGGACAGGGGTCACGGGGATACGCAGTATTTT.

This chain connects TRBV6-5 to TRBJ1-2; 8 bases fit TRBD1. The J segment lost 7 bases and the V segment lost 3 bases, leaving 4 bases of the junction unmatched. The CDR3 consists of 13 residues. The germline gives CDR1 MNHEY, CDR2 SVGAGI. DNA for the CDR3: TGTGCCAGCAGTTATCGGACAGGGTCTGGCTACACCTTC. It specifies CASSYRTGSGYTF.

CDR3 residues: CASGTDSGFSYEQYF. The CDR3 DNA reads as TGTGCCAGCGGGACAGACTCGGGTTTCTCCTACGAGCAGTACTTC. The V and J genes are TRBV2 and TRBJ2-7, with TRBD1 matching over 7 bases. V lost 8 bases, J lost 0 bases, and 10 bases stayed unmatched. CDR1 and CDR2 from the germline V gene are SNHLY and FYNNEI. The CDR3 contains 15 residues.

This sequence joins TRBV5-1 and TRBJ1-2, with TRBD1 as a possible D gene (5 bases). The CDR3 totals 14 residues. Germline values: CDR1 SGHRS, CDR2 YFSETQ. Trimming pared 2 bases from V and 0 bases from J, leaving 8 bases between. The CDR3 loop is CASSLTGSNYGYTF. The CDR3 DNA sequence: TGCGCCAGCAGCTTAACAGGCTCTAACTATGGCTACACCTTC. Combining the CDR3 with reference TRBV5-1 and TRBJ1-2 gives the whole variable domain KAGVTQTPRYLIKTRGQQVTLSCSPISGHRSVSWYQQTPGQGLQFLFEYFSETQRNKGNFPGRFSGRQFSNSRSEMNVSTLELGDSALYLCASSLTGSNYGYTFGSGTRLTVV.

This chain connects TRBV7-9 to TRBJ2-1; D is perhaps TRBD2 (6 bases). The V end was cut by 1 base, the J end by 12 bases, with 19 bases between. Germline values: CDR1 SEHNR, CDR2 FQNEAQ (reference sequence). CDR3 length equals 15 residues. The CDR3 sequence: CASSLVSDLDYRQFF. DNA of the CDR3: TGTGCCAGCAGCTTAGTGTCGGACTTGGACTATAGGCAGTTCTTC.

This clone appeared a few times. This sequence joins TRBV9 and TRBJ2-3; 9 nucleotides line up with TRBD2. CDR3 length: 16 amino acids. Trimming cost V 3 bases and J 1 base; bases outside gene matches: 6. The germline V gene encodes CDR1 SGDLS and CDR2 YYNGEE. The CDR3 nucleotides read TGTGCCAGCAGCGCCCGGACTAGCGCCGGCACAGATACGCAGTATTTT. Amino acid sequence: CASSARTSAGTDTQYF.

The chain links TRBV12-1 to TRBJ1-4; TRBD1 reflects the table's D call only, with no check against the DNA. TRBV12-1 is a known pseudogene. The CDR3 runs 15 residues. The CDR3 nucleotides are TGTGCCAGCAGCGAATCCGGGACAGCTAATGAAAAACTGTTTTTT. Its translation is CASSESGTANEKLFF.

The rearrangement joins TRBV7-2 to TRBJ2-1; no reliable D call. V lost 4 bases to trimming and J lost 0 bases, with 19 bases between them. CDR1 is SGHTA and CDR2 is FQGNSA in the germline V gene. The CDR3 contains 18 residues. The CDR3: CASSYGALGSGSYNEQFF. The CDR3 bases are TGTGCCAGCAGCTACGGCGCGCTAGGTTCTGGCTCCTACAATGAGCAGTTCTTC.